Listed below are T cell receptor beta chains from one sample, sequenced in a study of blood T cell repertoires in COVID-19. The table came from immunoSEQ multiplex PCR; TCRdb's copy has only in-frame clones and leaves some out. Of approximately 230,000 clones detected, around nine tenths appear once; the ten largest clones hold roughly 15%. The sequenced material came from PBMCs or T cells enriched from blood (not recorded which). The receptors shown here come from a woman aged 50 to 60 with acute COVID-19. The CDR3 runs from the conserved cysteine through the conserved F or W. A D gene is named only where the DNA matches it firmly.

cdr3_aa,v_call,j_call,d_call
CASRDRGPPYEQYF,TRBV6-5,TRBJ2-7,TRBD1
CASSQDGRGRNQPQHF,TRBV3-1/TRBV3-2,TRBJ1-5,NA
CASSLAGASYNEQFF,TRBV5-1,TRBJ2-1,NA
CASSRQGMGNQPQHF,TRBV19,TRBJ1-5,TRBD1
CASSTAWGGTEAFF,TRBV19,TRBJ1-1,NA
CASRSKRDRSSNFNYGYTF,TRBV27,TRBJ1-2,NA
CASSPNSFYEQYF,TRBV18,TRBJ2-7,NA
CASRRTGLSLNTEAFF,TRBV5-5,TRBJ1-1,TRBD1
CASSSTSGTFTGELFF,TRBV7-8,TRBJ2-2,TRBD2
CASSPRNPGGSSYNEQFF,TRBV3-1/TRBV3-2,TRBJ2-1,TRBD2
CASSYPWGDSYEQYF,TRBV6-2/TRBV6-3,TRBJ2-7,NA
CASSTGQGGTEAFF,TRBV28,TRBJ1-1,TRBD1
CASTSPRNSNQPQHF,TRBV10-1,TRBJ1-5,NA
CASSDPTGQTDTQYF,TRBV7-9,TRBJ2-3,NA
CASSFGREAYNEQFF,TRBV28,TRBJ2-1,TRBD2
CSVPSGRGGYTF,TRBV29-1,TRBJ1-2,NA
CASSVYGQKNTEAFF,TRBV9,TRBJ1-1,NA
CAWTTGTGLETQYF,TRBV30,TRBJ2-5,TRBD1
CARGTSGANTGELFF,TRBV2,TRBJ2-2,TRBD2
CASSSRLAGERAYNEQFF,TRBV27,TRBJ2-1,TRBD2
CASSLTGGDQPQHF,TRBV27,TRBJ1-5,TRBD1
CASSPAGRNTEAFF,TRBV5-4,TRBJ1-1,NA
CASSLWATIQETQYF,TRBV5-6,TRBJ2-5,NA
CASSLALSGEQYF,TRBV7-9,TRBJ2-7,NA